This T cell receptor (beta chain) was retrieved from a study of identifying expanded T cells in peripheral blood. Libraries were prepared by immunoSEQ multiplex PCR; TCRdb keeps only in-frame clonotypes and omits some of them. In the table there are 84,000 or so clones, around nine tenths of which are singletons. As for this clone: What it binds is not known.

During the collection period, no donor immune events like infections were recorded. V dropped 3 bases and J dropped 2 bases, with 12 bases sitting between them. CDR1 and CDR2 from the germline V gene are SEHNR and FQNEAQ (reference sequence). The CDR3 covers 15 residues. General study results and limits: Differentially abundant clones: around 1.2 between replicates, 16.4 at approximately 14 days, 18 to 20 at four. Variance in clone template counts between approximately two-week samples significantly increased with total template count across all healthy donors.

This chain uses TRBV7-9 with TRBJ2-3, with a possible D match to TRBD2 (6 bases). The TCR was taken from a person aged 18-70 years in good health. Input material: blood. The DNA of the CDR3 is TGTGCCAGCAGCTTGGCGGGAATGAACACAGATACGCAGTATTTT. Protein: CASSLAGMNTDTQYF.